Listed here are 32 T cell receptor beta chains from one sample, sequenced in a study of blood T cell repertoires in COVID-19. Assay: immunoSEQ multiplex PCR; the TCRdb copy retains only in-frame clones and omits some. The sample lists 80,000 to 95,000 clones, over 70% occurring once. Sequenced input: peripheral blood. The receptors derive from a woman over 75 with acute or convalescent COVID-19.

V gene TRBV24-1 combines with J gene TRBJ2-3, with D uncertain. The V gene's germline CDR1 is KGHDR and CDR2 SFDVKD. This CDR3 has 15 amino acids. V shed 0 bases and J shed 0 bases, with 6 bases lying between them. The CDR3 spells CATSDLSVSTDTQYF. The CDR3 coding sequence is TGTGCCACCAGTGATTTGAGCGTCAGCACAGATACGCAGTATTTT.

This clone was detected only a few times. The rearrangement joins TRBV9 to TRBJ2-1; 12 nucleotides match TRBD2. The CDR3 spans 15 residues. V was clipped by 0 bases and J by 8 bases; unmatched bases: 3. Germline assignment: CDR1 SGDLS and CDR2 YYNGEE. CDR3 residues: CASSVASGGVDEQFF. The CDR3 DNA reads as TGTGCCAGCAGCGTAGCTAGCGGGGGGGTGGATGAGCAGTTCTTC.

With regard to this clone: This may be a read error: a much more frequent sequence differs by one nucleotide. This rearrangement joins TRBV4-2 to TRBJ1-5; no clear D gene. This CDR3 has 12 amino acids. The germline gives CDR1 LGHNA, CDR2 YNFKEQ. V was shortened by 6 bases and J by 1 base, with 4 bases between the two germline ends. The CDR3 coding sequence is TGTGCCAGCAGTCAGAGCAATCAGCCCCAGCATTTT. As protein: CASSQSNQPQHF.

This clone was recorded a few times. The V and J genes are TRBV18 and TRBJ1-2, with no clear D. The CDR3 is made up of 14 amino acids. From germline, CDR1 is KGHSH and CDR2 LQKENI. Trimming took 1 base from V and 2 from J, leaving 8 bases between them. DNA of the CDR3: TGTGCCAGCTCACCACTGGGGAGCAACTATGGCTACACCTTC. Protein product: CASSPLGSNYGYTF.

The chain couples TRBV7-2 to TRBJ2-1; no clear D. The CDR3 contains 12 residues. Germline lookup yields CDR1 SGHTA and CDR2 FQGNSA. Trimming left V 4 bases short and J 12 bases short, with 13 bases between. The CDR3 bases are TGTGCCAGCAGCTCTAAACAGAGAAGGCAGTTCTTC. Its protein product is CASSSKQRRQFF.

This chain connects TRBV5-1 to TRBJ2-5; maybe TRBD2 (5 bases). This CDR3 has 13 amino acids. Trimming removed 2 bases at V and 5 bases at J, with 10 bases between. Germline CDR1 is SGHRS and CDR2 is YFSETQ. The DNA of the CDR3 is TGCGCCAGCAGCTTCGGAGAGCGGGAGACCCAGTACTTC. The encoded protein is CASSFGERETQYF.

The V and J genes are TRBV4-3 and TRBJ1-6; D is uncertain. V was cut by 1 base and J by 7 bases, with 14 bases left in between. This CDR3 contains 16 residues. Per the germline V gene, CDR1 is LGHNA and CDR2 is YSLEER. The DNA for the CDR3 is TGCGCCAGCAGCCAAGGGCGGCAGCCAGAAAATTCACCCCTCCACTTT. Protein product: CASSQGRQPENSPLHF.

The chain uses TRBV21-1 and TRBJ1-1. TRBV21-1 is a pseudogene locus. The length of the CDR3 is 13 residues. The CDR3 spells CASNPKGGSEAFF. CDR3 coding DNA: TGTGCCAGCAACCCAAAAGGAGGAAGTGAAGCTTTCTTT.

V usage is TRBV3-1 (or the pseudogene TRBV3-2) and J usage is TRBJ2-1; 11 bases are a match to TRBD2. This CDR3 is built from 12 residues. The germline V gene encodes CDR1 LGHDT and CDR2 YNNKEL (reference sequence). The junction had 1 base not matched to a gene; V was cut back by 1 base and J by 14 bases. The CDR3: CASSQGLAGKFF. The CDR3, as DNA: TGTGCCAGCAGCCAAGGACTAGCGGGAAAGTTCTTC.

The V call is TRBV7-2, the J call TRBJ1-1; D is perhaps TRBD1 (5 bases). Germline CDR1 and CDR2: SGHTA and FQGNSA. V dropped 0 bases and J dropped 4 bases, with 12 bases sitting between them. The CDR3 has 15 amino acids. CDR3 sequence: CASSLALRGGTEAFF. DNA of the CDR3: TGTGCCAGCAGCTTAGCGCTAAGGGGAGGCACTGAAGCTTTCTTT.

The chain carries TRBV10-3 and TRBJ2-7, with TRBD2 matching over 8 bases. With 8 bases clipped from V and 5 bases from J, the junction kept 11 bases outside the gene matches. The CDR3 is 14 residues long. Per germline, CDR1 ENHRY and CDR2 SYGVKD. The DNA of the CDR3 is TGTGCCATCGCATCGGGGACTAGTTCAGACGAGCAGTACTTC. Its protein product is CAIASGTSSDEQYF.

The chain employs TRBV11-2 and TRBJ2-1; unclear D gene. In germline, CDR1 is SGHAT, CDR2 FQNNGV. The V end was cut by 3 bases, the J end by 0 bases, with 12 bases between. The CDR3 totals 16 residues. The CDR3 DNA reads as TGTGCCAGCAGCTTCCCTTCGGTTGGCTCCTACAATGAGCAGTTCTTC. Its translation: CASSFPSVGSYNEQFF.

This rearrangement joins TRBV4-3 to TRBJ2-7, with a possible D match to TRBD1 (6 bases). With 0 bases removed from V and 4 bases from J, the gap between germline ends came to 13 bases. Germline CDR1 LGHNA, CDR2 YSLEER. The CDR3 spans 15 residues. The CDR3 DNA reads as TGCGCCAGCAGCCAAGATGGGACAACCATTTACGAGCAGTACTTC. Protein product: CASSQDGTTIYEQYF.

V is TRBV9 and J is TRBJ2-5; 8 bases match TRBD2. The CDR3 runs to 15 residues. The junction had 8 bases not matched to a gene; V was cut back by 4 bases and J by 3 bases. From germline, CDR1 is SGDLS and CDR2 YYNGEE. For the CDR3, the DNA is TGTGCCAGCAGCTCGGGACTAGGGATGGAAGAGACCCAGTACTTC. It is translated as CASSSGLGMEETQYF.

This chain uses TRBV6-5 with TRBJ1-1; 11 bases line up with TRBD1. The V gene end was trimmed by 6 bases and the J gene end by 4 bases; junction bases not matched to a gene: 4. The CDR3 has 14 residues. Germline V gene sequence: CDR1 MNHEY, CDR2 SVGAGI. CDR3 in amino acids: CASSGQGAATEAFF. The DNA for the CDR3 is TGTGCCAGCAGCGGACAGGGGGCGGCCACTGAAGCTTTCTTT.

This clone was observed at least ten times. The rearrangement uses TRBV7-2 and TRBJ2-2, with 7 bases identical to TRBD2. This CDR3 is 14 amino acids long. Per germline, CDR1 SGHTA and CDR2 FQGNSA. V trimming: 3 bases; J trimming: 7 bases; junction bases outside the gene matches: 5. As DNA, the CDR3 is TGTGCCAGCAGCTTGAAGACGGGGGGCGGGGAGCTGTTTTTT. Amino acid sequence: CASSLKTGGGELFF. Based on the CDR3 plus reference TRBV7-2 and TRBJ2-2, the full variable domain is GAGVSQSPSNKVTEKGKDVELRCDPISGHTALYWYRQSLGQGLEFLIYFQGNSAPDKSGLPSDRFSAERTGGSVSTLTIQRTQQEDSAVYLCASSLKTGGGELFFGEGSRLTVL.

The chain couples TRBV27 to TRBJ2-5; 8 bases are shared with TRBD1. The CDR3 is 14 residues long. Germline loops: CDR1 MNHEY, CDR2 SMNVEV (reference sequence). V trimming: 8 bases; J trimming: 2 bases; junction bases outside the gene matches: 7. CDR3 sequence reads: CASGRGRGQETQYF. The CDR3, as DNA: TGTGCCAGCGGCAGGGGGCGCGGGCAAGAGACCCAGTACTTC.

This chain joins TRBV11-3 and TRBJ2-5; D possibly corresponds to TRBD1 (5 bases). V was shortened by 0 bases and J by 9 bases, with 11 bases between the two germline ends. Germline CDR1 is SGHNT and CDR2 is YENEEA. The CDR3 covers 13 residues. The CDR3 sequence is CASSLDPGHPQYF. CDR3 in DNA: TGTGCCAGCAGCTTAGACCCCGGACACCCCCAGTACTTC.

The chain employs TRBV5-1 and TRBJ2-1, with 7 bases lining up with TRBD2. This CDR3 has 15 residues. Per the germline V gene, CDR1 is SGHRS and CDR2 is YFSETQ. V dropped 1 base and J dropped 5; count of bases not matched to a gene: 6. The CDR3 nucleotides are TGCGCCAGCAGCTTGAGCCTAGCGGAAGACAATGAGCAGTTCTTC. This codes for CASSLSLAEDNEQFF.

A note on this clone: A junction end diverges from the germline sequence, so it may reflect a read error. The chain employs TRBV7-7 and TRBJ2-2; 8 bases align to TRBD2. This CDR3 spans 15 amino acids. CDR1 is SSHAT, CDR2 FNYEAQ, per germline (reference sequence). The CDR3, as DNA: TGTGCTAGCAGCCCAATGACTAGCGTCACCGGGGAGCTGTTTTTT. It yields the protein CASSPMTSVTGELFF. Supplemented by reference TRBV7-7 and TRBJ2-2, the full variable domain reads GAGVSQSPRYKVTKRGQDVTLRCDPISSHATLYWYQQALGQGPEFLTYFNYEAQPDKSGLPSDRFSAERPEGSISTLTIQRTEQRDSAMYRCASSPMTSVTGELFFGEGSRLTVL.

V and J are TRBV5-1 and TRBJ2-3, with D unclear. Germline V lookup: CDR1 SGHRS, CDR2 YFSETQ. The V and J ends lost 4 bases and 3 bases respectively, with 18 bases between them. CDR3 length equals 16 residues. This CDR3 reads CASSLGLATGTDTQYF. CDR3 bases: TGCGCCAGCAGCCTGGGATTAGCCACTGGGACAGATACGCAGTATTTT.

The chain links TRBV28 to TRBJ2-7; D possibly corresponds to TRBD2 (6 bases). CDR1 is MDHEN, CDR2 SYDVKM, per germline. V lost 3 bases, J lost 0 bases, and 9 bases lay in between. There are 14 residues in the CDR3. The DNA of the CDR3 is TGTGCCAGCAGTTTCCCGGGGGACTCCTACGAGCAGTACTTC. The encoded protein is CASSFPGDSYEQYF.

The chain links TRBV12-5 to TRBJ1-3; D might be TRBD1 (5 bases). V was trimmed by 3 bases and J by 0 bases, leaving 12 bases between them. There are 16 residues in the CDR3. Germline V gives CDR1 LGHNT, CDR2 FRNRAP. CDR3 amino acids: CASGFHRLFSGNTIYF. The DNA for the CDR3 is TGTGCTAGTGGTTTCCACAGGCTTTTCTCTGGAAACACCATATATTTT.

The chain combines TRBV4-3 with TRBJ2-6; D may be TRBD2 (6 bases). The CDR3 is 18 residues long. Germline V lookup: CDR1 LGHNA, CDR2 YSLEER. Trimming removed 0 bases at V and 0 bases at J, with 12 bases between. The CDR3 reads CASSQDMHGSSGANVLTF. The CDR3, as DNA: TGCGCCAGCAGCCAAGATATGCACGGGAGCTCTGGGGCCAACGTCCTGACTTTC.

The V gene is TRBV5-1, the J gene TRBJ2-1, with 8 nucleotides matching TRBD2. Germline-derived CDR1 and CDR2 are SGHRS and YFSETQ. J was trimmed by 3 bases and V by 0 bases; bases with no gene match: 2. This CDR3 region has 15 residues. This chain's CDR3 is CASSLVAGSYNEQFF. The CDR3, as DNA: TGCGCCAGCAGCTTGGTAGCGGGAAGCTACAATGAGCAGTTCTTC. The full variable domain, its missing parts supplied by reference TRBV5-1 and TRBJ2-1, is KAGVTQTPRYLIKTRGQQVTLSCSPISGHRSVSWYQQTPGQGLQFLFEYFSETQRNKGNFPGRFSGRQFSNSRSEMNVSTLELGDSALYLCASSLVAGSYNEQFFGPGTRLTVL.

The sample holds one count of this clone. The chain carries TRBV27 and TRBJ1-1; D is undetermined. The CDR3 loop spans 14 amino acids. CDR1 MNHEY and CDR2 SMNVEV come from the germline V gene (reference sequence). V lost 2 bases and J 5 bases, leaving 12 bases between the germline ends. CDR3 DNA: TGTGCCAGCAGTTTACGCCGCGGTTTGACTGAAGCTTTCTTT. It translates to CASSLRRGLTEAFF.

This chain uses TRBV21-1 with TRBJ2-7; the D call of TRBD1 is as the table states it, not checked on the DNA. TRBV21-1 is termed a pseudogene. The CDR3 runs 17 residues. CDR3 nucleotides: TGTGCCAGCAGCTACCGGGACAGAGGGGATCGGACCTACGAGCAGTACTTC. Amino acids: CASSYRDRGDRTYEQYF.

This chain joins TRBV2 and TRBJ2-3, with TRBD2 matching over 11 bases. Trimming at V came to 7 bases and at J to 5 bases, leaving 11 bases not matched to a gene. Germline CDR1 is SNHLY and CDR2 is FYNNEI. The CDR3 contains 16 residues. The CDR3 spells CASKPLAGGWGDTQYF. CDR3 bases: TGTGCCAGCAAACCGCTAGCGGGAGGTTGGGGAGATACGCAGTATTTT.

V is TRBV13 and J is TRBJ1-3; TRBD1 matches at 8 bases. The V segment lost 8 bases and the J segment 5 bases; nucleotides outside the gene matches: 8. From germline, CDR1 is PRHDT and CDR2 FYEKMQ (reference sequence). CDR3 length equals 14 residues. The chain's CDR3 is CASRRQGARNTIYF. The CDR3 DNA reads TGTGCCAGCCGTAGGCAGGGGGCGAGAAACACCATATATTTT.

The chain is built from TRBV6-2 or TRBV6-3 and TRBJ2-5; a possible D gene is TRBD1 (6 bases). This CDR3 spans 15 amino acids. V lost 4 bases and J 3 bases, leaving 15 bases between the germline ends. Looked up from germline, CDR1 is MNHEY and CDR2 is SVGEGT. This CDR3 is CASSSIRDTKETQYF. Here the CDR3 DNA reads TGTGCCAGCAGTTCGATCCGGGACACAAAAGAGACCCAGTACTTC.

The chain uses TRBV6-6 and TRBJ2-3; TRBD1 is a possible D gene (7 bases). Germline V lookup: CDR1 MNHNY, CDR2 SVGAGI (reference sequence). V was trimmed by 7 bases and J by 9 bases, leaving 14 bases between them. This CDR3 spans 12 amino acids. The CDR3 bases are TGTGCCAGCACCCCCCAGGGGGGAACGCAGTATTTT. Translating gives CASTPQGGTQYF.

This clone is medium-sized by share. This rearrangement joins TRBV7-9 to TRBJ2-7; 10 positions agree with TRBD1. The CDR3 has 14 amino acids. Per the germline V gene, CDR1 is SEHNR and CDR2 is FQNEAQ (reference sequence). V was pared by 2 bases and J by 6 bases, with 4 bases of the junction left unmatched. CDR3 loop: CASSLWGQGSEQYF. Here the CDR3 DNA reads TGTGCCAGCAGCTTATGGGGACAGGGGTCCGAGCAGTACTTC.